The source of this T cell receptor (beta chain) is a study of blood T cell repertoires in COVID-19. Study in general: Researchers got acute and convalescent COVID-19 samples from the United States, Italy and Spain. PBMCs, B-cell-depleted T cells, or T cells were the source of the cDNA or gDNA that made up the material.

In the source study's methods: Reference gene primers were amplified, and this amplification served to estimate nucleated cell counts. The method was immunoSEQ multiplex PCR; TCRdb's version includes in-frame clones alone and lacks a portion of them. D and trimming were read from the DNA, whereas the V and J calls and clone size are those reported in that table. The sample includes 140,000 to 150,000 clones, 80% to 90% of them seen just once. Sequenced input: peripheral blood. The clonotype was recovered from a man in his forties or fifties who had recovered from COVID-19.

The CDR3 sequence is CASSSPRDRDTEAFF. CDR3 nucleotides: TGTGCCAGCAGTTCCCCTCGGGACAGGGACACTGAAGCTTTCTTT. The chain is built from TRBV27 and TRBJ1-1; 9 nucleotides agree with TRBD1. Germline V CDR1 and CDR2: MNHEY, SMNVEV (reference sequence). This CDR3 is 15 amino acids long. Trimming at V came to 4 bases and at J to 3 bases, leaving 6 bases not matched to a gene.